The clone carrying this TCR beta chain was counted ten times or more. Its antigen is undetermined. The data are from a study of human T cells and chemical hapten exposure. Study background: Small pooled library volume differences mainly caused per-sample TCR yield variation.

Noted time point: healthy volunteer bleed at 2 weeks. Total RNA was extracted from unfractionated whole blood. The study's findings and limits: Sensitizing with DPC caused no change in TCRs above 1 in 1000 frequency.

Deletions cut 5 bases from V and 7 bases from J, with 21 bases between. CDR1 is DFQATT and CDR2 is SNEGSKA in the germline V gene (reference sequence). The CDR3 has 15 amino acids. The library put unique molecular identifiers onto individual cDNA molecules. Authors' analysis steps: Sampled TCR counts reached a median of 95,638 per sample, with values ranging from about 23,224 to 700,000. One entry per CDR3 protein, called by TCRdb with MiXCR from the RACE reads. The V and J calls and clone size come from TCRdb's table, not from the authors' own analysis. The repertoire holds about 31,000 distinct CDR3 sequences, with around 7.4% as singletons.

Sequencing was carried out using whole blood. This TCR came from a human donor in good health. Some clones in this sample may be carry-over from other donors' samples. The V call is TRBV20-1, the J call TRBJ2-1; D is perhaps TRBD2 (6 bases). CDR3 coding DNA: TGCAGTGCTCATGCAGGGAGCCCGGAGGGGAATGAGCAGTTCTTC. Its protein product is CSAHAGSPEGNEQFF.